This TCR beta chain appears in the sequencing data of a study of T cells after yellow fever vaccination (dated by TCRdb to between 2018 and 2021). Broadly, across the study: The SMART-Seq v4 Ultra Low Input RNA kit was used to prepare libraries from fractions with low cell numbers. Blood was collected at multiple timepoints before and after primary and secondary immunization, and bulk PBMC replicates and cell subsets were isolated. Two healthy male donors, one aged 18 to 30 and one aged 30 to 40 years, were included in the cohort. To follow T-cell clones before and after both primary and booster YFV17D yellow fever vaccination, bulk TCR alpha and beta repertoires underwent longitudinal sequencing. The paper's findings and limits, for the study overall: Most clones expanded after primary vaccination were re-detected after the booster (almost 98% of CD4 and about nine tenths of CD8), suggesting broad memory maintenance. Compared with the primary T-cell response, the secondary T-cell response was faster but weaker, reaching its peak on day 5 rather than on day 15. A small fraction of clonotypes appeared in both the CD4 and CD8 compartments, likely as a result of convergent recombination. Because the study included only a couple of donors, the extent to which the findings can be generalized is limited. Computational filtering was required because FACS-sorted repertoires could contain abundant contaminating clonotypes from the bulk population.

In this sample, this clonotype turned up a few times. Which antigen it targets is not known. No much larger clonotype is one base removed from it; base qualities were not supplied. The sample's treatment or condition label is to be understood as: live attenuated yellow fever vaccine strain. At each blood-draw timepoint, two biological replicates of bulk PBMCs were collected. A standard Ficoll-Paque protocol was used to isolate PBMCs from peripheral blood. RNA was extracted with TriZol from bulk PBMCs, CD4 and CD8 fractions, and dextramer-positive and dextramer-negative fractions. CDR3 length: 16 amino acids, cysteine to phenylalanine. Only the CDR3 part of the read is kept: 48 bases, read in frame from the first base. Sequences SGHTA (CDR1) and FQGNSA (CDR2) are obtained from the germline V gene. Trimming removed 4 bases from V and 5 bases from J; the gene matches leave 7 bases unexplained. TCR cDNA was synthesized by 5'RACE template switching, which introduced a universal primer site and unique molecular identifiers. Priming of cDNA synthesis was performed from both the TCR alpha and TCR beta constant segments. Two PCR steps were used to amplify libraries, with sample barcodes and sequencing adapters being added in the second step. Sequencing of the libraries was done on either Illumina HiSeq 2500 (2x100 bp) or NovaSeq (2x150 bp). From the authors' description of their analysis: MIGEC was used to demultiplex reads and collapse the reads into UMI consensus sequences, and MiXCR was used for V(D)J alignment. Vaccine-responding clonotypes were defined with edgeR using replicate PBMC samples, requiring FDR below 0.01 and a log2 fold change above 5 up to day 15. Bulk clonotypes were assigned CD4 or CD8 identity according to which sequenced CD4 or CD8 repertoire held them at higher abundance. In TCRdb, the public reads were trimmed at Q25 with fastp and aligned with MiXCR, with productive beta chains retained. Under each unique CDR3 protein, matching rows form one entry showing the most common genes and DNA. What appears here as the V and J calls and clone size reflects TCRdb's work, not the paper's. The sample table shows about 300,000 distinct CDR3 sequences, and 6.8% are seen once. Of the sample, about 18% is held by the ten largest clones.

The clonotype comes from a man aged 18-30 years who received the YFV17D yellow fever vaccine. The chain is made from TRBV7-2 and TRBJ2-1; TRBD2 aligns with 11 central bases. The material sequenced was PBMCs, taken roughly 46 days after the first yellow fever vaccination. The bases are TGTGCCAGCAGCTCCCAGACTAGCGGGGCCCACAATGAGCAGTTCTTC. Translated, this is CASSSQTSGAHNEQFF.